The rows below give T cell receptor beta chains drawn from one sample of a study of T cell responses to AZD1222 COVID-19 vaccine. Assay: immunoSEQ multiplex PCR; the TCRdb copy retains only in-frame clones and omits some. Among roughly 120,000 clones listed, 90% were seen once. The material sequenced was peripheral blood, taken 28 days after the second dose of the MenACWY control vaccine. The receptors shown here come from an adult who received the MenACWY meningococcal vaccine as a control. The CDR3 runs from the conserved cysteine through the conserved F or W. A D gene is named only where the DNA matches it firmly. Clone size, where shown, is once, few, many, or a class for clones that have expanded.

j_gene | abundance | d_gene | v_gene | CDR3aa | CDR3nt
TRBJ1-2 | - | TRBD1 | TRBV27 | CASTKDRYNLDGYTF | TGTGCCAGCACCAAGGACAGGTACAATTTGGATGGCTACACCTTC
TRBJ2-1 | - | - | TRBV2 | CASSEALTGWDSRSYNEQFF | TGTGCCAGCAGTGAAGCGCTGACAGGTTGGGATTCTCGATCCTACAATGAGCAGTTCTTC
TRBJ2-5 | - | TRBD1 | TRBV28 | CASSTRTGQETQYF | TGTGCCAGCAGTACGAGGACAGGCCAAGAGACCCAGTACTTC
TRBJ1-1 | - | - | TRBV27 | CASSLSRDILNTEAFF | TGTGCCAGCAGTTTATCGAGGGACATTTTGAACACTGAAGCTTTCTTT
TRBJ1-6 | - | - | TRBV7-3 | CASSLRGSYNSPLHF | TGTGCCAGCAGCTTACGCGGCTCCTATAATTCACCCCTCCACTTT
TRBJ1-5 | - | TRBD1 | TRBV2 | CASSKGSGGGQPQHF | TGTGCCAGCAGTAAAGGATCAGGGGGCGGTCAGCCCCAGCATTTT
TRBJ1-1 | - | TRBD1 | TRBV15 | CATSFQTGGVTEAFF | TGTGCCACCAGCTTCCAGACAGGGGGAGTAACTGAAGCTTTCTTT
TRBJ2-7 | - | TRBD1 | TRBV6-5 | CASSYGPGQGVYEQYF | TGTGCCAGCAGTTACGGACCGGGACAGGGTGTGTACGAGCAGTACTTC
TRBJ2-1 | - | TRBD1 | TRBV5-4 | CASSSGTGYNNEQFF | TGTGCCAGCAGTAGTGGGACAGGGTATAACAATGAGCAGTTCTTC
TRBJ2-1 | - | TRBD1 | TRBV4-2 | CASSQTRDQGVDEQFF | TGTGCCAGCAGCCAAACACGCGATCAGGGGGTCGATGAGCAGTTCTTC
TRBJ2-1 | many | - | TRBV13 | CASSPRTTLYNEQFF | TGTGCCAGCAGCCCCAGGACCACCCTCTACAATGAGCAGTTCTTC
TRBJ2-3 | - | TRBD2 | TRBV3-1/TRBV3-2 | CASSPPSGGRSSTDTQYF | TGTGCCAGCAGCCCCCCCAGCGGGGGACGCTCTAGCACAGATACGCAGTATTTT
TRBJ2-3 | - | - | TRBV4-2 | CASSQDMDTQYF | TGTGCCAGCAGCCAGGACATGGATACGCAGTATTTT
TRBJ1-5 | - | - | TRBV28 | CASRSYRTLSDQPQHF | TGTGCCAGCAGATCCTACAGGACTCTATCGGATCAGCCCCAGCATTTT
TRBJ2-3 | - | - | TRBV2 | CASSSPTEGTDTQYF | TGTGCCAGCAGTTCACCGACAGAGGGGACAGATACGCAGTATTTT
TRBJ2-2 | - | - | TRBV27 | CASRLYTGELFF | TGTGCCAGCAGACTGTACACCGGGGAGCTGTTTTTT